This TCR beta chain was retrieved from a study of blood T cell repertoires in COVID-19. Across the study: Specimens from acute and convalescent COVID-19 originated in the United States, Italy and Spain.

The germline CDR1 and CDR2 sequences are LNHNV and YYDKDF (reference sequence). The CDR3 runs 14 residues. V was pared by 1 base and J by 5 bases, with 3 bases of the junction left unmatched. In the original workflow: Reference gene primer amplification gave nucleated cell count estimates. Using immunoSEQ multiplex PCR, the repertoire was profiled, and TCRdb retains in-frame clones only, with some absent. V and J calls and clone size follow that table, whereas D and trimming were derived from the DNA. The sample shows 100,000 to 150,000 clones, approximately 90% of them seen only once. The TCR sequence derives from a man in his fifties or sixties with active or convalescent COVID-19. Sequenced sample: peripheral blood. The rearrangement links TRBV15 to TRBJ2-7; 9 nucleotides match TRBD1. The CDR3 DNA follows: TGTGCCACCAGCAGAGGGACAGGGGTTGACGAGCAGTACTTC. Encoded protein: CATSRGTGVDEQYF.